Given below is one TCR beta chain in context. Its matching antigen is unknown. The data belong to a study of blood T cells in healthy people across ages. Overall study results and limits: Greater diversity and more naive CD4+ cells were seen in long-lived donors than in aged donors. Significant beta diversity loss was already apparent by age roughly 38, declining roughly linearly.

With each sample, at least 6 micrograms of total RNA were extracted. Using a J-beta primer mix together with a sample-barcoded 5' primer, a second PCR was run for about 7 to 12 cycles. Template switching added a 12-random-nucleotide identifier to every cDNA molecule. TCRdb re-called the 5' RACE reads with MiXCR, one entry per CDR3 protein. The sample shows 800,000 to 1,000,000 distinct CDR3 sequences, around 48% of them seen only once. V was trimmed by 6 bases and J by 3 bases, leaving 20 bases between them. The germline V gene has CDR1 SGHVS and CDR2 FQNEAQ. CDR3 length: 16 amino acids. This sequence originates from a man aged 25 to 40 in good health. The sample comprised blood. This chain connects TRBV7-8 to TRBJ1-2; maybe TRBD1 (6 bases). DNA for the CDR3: TGTGCCAGCAGTTGGGAGGGGCAGGGGAACTACTATGGCTACACCTTC. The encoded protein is CASSWEGQGNYYGYTF.